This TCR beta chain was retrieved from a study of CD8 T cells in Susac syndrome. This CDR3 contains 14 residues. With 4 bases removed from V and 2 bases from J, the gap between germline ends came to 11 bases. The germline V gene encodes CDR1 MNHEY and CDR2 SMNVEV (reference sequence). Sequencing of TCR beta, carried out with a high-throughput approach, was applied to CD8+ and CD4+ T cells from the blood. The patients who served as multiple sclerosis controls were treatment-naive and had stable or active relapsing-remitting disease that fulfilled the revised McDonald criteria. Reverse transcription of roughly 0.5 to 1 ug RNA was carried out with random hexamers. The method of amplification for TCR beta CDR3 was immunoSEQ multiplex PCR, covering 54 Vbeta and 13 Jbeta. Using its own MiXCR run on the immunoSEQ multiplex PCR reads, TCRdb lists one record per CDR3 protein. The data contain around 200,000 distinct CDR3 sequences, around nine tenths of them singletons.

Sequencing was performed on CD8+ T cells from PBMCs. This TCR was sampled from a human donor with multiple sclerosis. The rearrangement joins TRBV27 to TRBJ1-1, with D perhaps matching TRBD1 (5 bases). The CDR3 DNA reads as TGTGCCAGCAGTTCCCTTGACAGAAACACTGAAGCTTTCTTT. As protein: CASSSLDRNTEAFF.